The clone carrying this T cell receptor (beta chain) appeared a single time. Its antigen remains unidentified. The data stem from a study of siplizumab effects on memory and regulatory T cells. The assay covered roughly 100,000 TCR templates per sample. TCRdb's copy holds only in-frame clones and misses some; the assay was immunoSEQ multiplex PCR. The top ten clones hold 0.55% to 0.8% of a sample with around 100,000 clones, 93% of them seen once. The length of the CDR3 is 15 residues. J lost 6 bases, V lost 0 bases, and 5 bases had no gene match. Germline V gene lookup returns CDR1 SGHNT and CDR2 YENEEA. Study conclusions and caveats: There appeared to be greater diversity in naive T cells than in memory cells, and naive T cells seemed major contributors to the alloresponse. Proliferating siplizumab-culture Tregs lacked confirmation of suppressive function.

The chain couples TRBV11-3 to TRBJ2-3; 8 bases align to TRBD1. The specimen sequenced was Tregs sorted from blood. The origin of this receptor is a human donor in good health. CDR3 sequence: CASSLEGTGLDTQYF. CDR3 bases: TGTGCCAGCAGCTTAGAGGGGACAGGACTCGATACGCAGTATTTT.